This entry features one TCR beta chain sequence. Its antigen remains unknown. PCR used 60 Vbeta primers and 13 Jbeta primers. The assay was immunoSEQ multiplex PCR, and TCRdb's table has in-frame clones only and misses some. This sample has some 200,000 clones, with approximately 80% found just once. This sample was taken from a study of cytomegalovirus exposure and HLA in healthy donors. General study findings and limits: Among TCR beta chains, those listed as cytomegalovirus-associated numbered fewer than 200. Information on immune exposure was restricted to one variable (CMV serostatus).

The V end was cut by 1 base, the J end by 2 bases, with 14 bases between. The V gene's germline CDR1 is SEHNR and CDR2 FQNEAQ (reference sequence). The CDR3 runs 16 residues. The TCR sequence derives from a boy between 2 and 10 years old in good health and CMV-seronegative. The rearrangement joins TRBV7-9 to TRBJ1-2; D is unclear. The sample comprised PBMCs. The CDR3 spells CASSLGRRRYNYGYTF. The CDR3 nucleotides read TGTGCCAGCAGCTTAGGCCGACGGAGATACAACTATGGCTACACCTTC.